This is a list of T cell receptor beta chains from one sample in a study of technical replicates of blood from a handful of donors. Produced via immunoSEQ multiplex PCR; TCRdb's table is partial and in-frame only. The table shows under 15,000 clones, with 85% to 95% occurring only once. Sequences were obtained from PBMCs. The receptor source for this set is a human donor in good health. Both conserved end residues are part of each CDR3. Fields, in order: V gene, D gene, clone size, J gene, CDR3 DNA, CDR3 protein. A D gene is named only where the DNA matches it firmly. A clone size is listed for some rows: how often the clone was seen (once, few, many), or a class if it is expanded.

V gene: TRBV6-6; D gene: NA; clone size: NA; J gene: TRBJ2-5; CDR3 DNA: TGTGCCAGCAGACCACCACGGCGGACTGGTGAAGAGACCCAGTACTTC; CDR3 protein: CASRPPRRTGEETQYF
V gene: TRBV5-1; D gene: NA; clone size: NA; J gene: TRBJ2-5; CDR3 DNA: TGCGCCAGCAGCTTGACAGGGTGGGGATCCCAAGAGACCCAGTACTTC; CDR3 protein: CASSLTGWGSQETQYF
V gene: TRBV2; D gene: NA; clone size: NA; J gene: TRBJ2-7; CDR3 DNA: TGTGCCAGCAGCAGCTTCAGGGCAAGAGAGGAGCAGTACTTC; CDR3 protein: CASSSFRAREEQYF
V gene: TRBV9; D gene: NA; clone size: NA; J gene: TRBJ2-5; CDR3 DNA: TGTGCCAGCAGCGTAGGGTCCAGGGAGACCCAGTACTTC; CDR3 protein: CASSVGSRETQYF
V gene: TRBV30; D gene: NA; clone size: NA; J gene: TRBJ2-5; CDR3 DNA: TGTGCCTGGAGTCCGAACTACCAAGAGACCCAGTACTTC; CDR3 protein: CAWSPNYQETQYF
V gene: TRBV27; D gene: TRBD2; clone size: NA; J gene: TRBJ2-1; CDR3 DNA: TGTGCCAGCAGTTTACTTAGCGGGAGTGGTAATGAGCAGTTCTTC; CDR3 protein: CASSLLSGSGNEQFF
V gene: TRBV4-1; D gene: NA; clone size: NA; J gene: TRBJ1-1; CDR3 DNA: TGCGCCAGCAGCCAAGATAGGTGGCAGGGGAACACTGAAGCTTTCTTT; CDR3 protein: CASSQDRWQGNTEAFF
V gene: TRBV5-1; D gene: TRBD1; clone size: NA; J gene: TRBJ1-2; CDR3 DNA: TGCGCCAGCAGCTCGATTGGTGGGGGACAGCCTAACTATGGCTACACCTTC; CDR3 protein: CASSSIGGGQPNYGYTF
V gene: TRBV27; D gene: TRBD1; clone size: NA; J gene: TRBJ2-1; CDR3 DNA: TGTGCCAGCAGTATAACAGGGGTCTCAGAATACAATGAGCAGTTCTTC; CDR3 protein: CASSITGVSEYNEQFF
V gene: TRBV2; D gene: TRBD1; clone size: NA; J gene: TRBJ1-5; CDR3 DNA: TGTGCCAGCAGTGGGACAGGGGATCAGCCCCAGCATTTT; CDR3 protein: CASSGTGDQPQHF
V gene: TRBV2; D gene: TRBD2; clone size: NA; J gene: TRBJ2-1; CDR3 DNA: TGTGCCAGCATCGAAGGAAGGACTAGGAATGAGCAGTTCTTC; CDR3 protein: CASIEGRTRNEQFF
V gene: TRBV30; D gene: NA; clone size: NA; J gene: TRBJ1-4; CDR3 DNA: TGTGCCTGGGGTGTGGGCTTTAATGAAAAACTGTTTTTT; CDR3 protein: CAWGVGFNEKLFF
V gene: TRBV6-5; D gene: NA; clone size: NA; J gene: TRBJ2-7; CDR3 DNA: TGTGCCAGCAGTTACTCGATGCAGGGCTCCTACGAGCAGTACTTC; CDR3 protein: CASSYSMQGSYEQYF
V gene: TRBV7-9; D gene: TRBD2; clone size: NA; J gene: TRBJ2-5; CDR3 DNA: TGTGCCAGCAGTCCTCCGGGACTAGCGTTAGAGACCCAGTACTTC; CDR3 protein: CASSPPGLALETQYF
V gene: TRBV7-7; D gene: TRBD1; clone size: NA; J gene: TRBJ2-1; CDR3 DNA: TGTGCCAGCAGCTCCGGGACAGGGGGCAATGAGCAGTTCTTC; CDR3 protein: CASSSGTGGNEQFF
V gene: TRBV27; D gene: TRBD1; clone size: NA; J gene: TRBJ2-3; CDR3 DNA: TGTGCCAGCAGCCTTACCCCGGGACAGGTCACAGATACGCAGTATTTT; CDR3 protein: CASSLTPGQVTDTQYF
V gene: TRBV19; D gene: NA; clone size: NA; J gene: TRBJ1-5; CDR3 DNA: TGTGCCAGTAGCCTACAGGAGAATCAGCCCCAGCATTTT; CDR3 protein: CASSLQENQPQHF
V gene: TRBV30; D gene: NA; clone size: once; J gene: TRBJ2-5; CDR3 DNA: TGTGCCTGGAGTGTAGGGATTAGCGTACCGGAGACCCAGTACTTC; CDR3 protein: CAWSVGISVPETQYF
V gene: TRBV6-1; D gene: TRBD2; clone size: NA; J gene: TRBJ2-5; CDR3 DNA: TGTGCCAGCAGTGAATTGGGCGGGAGTACCTGGGAGACCCAGTACTTC; CDR3 protein: CASSELGGSTWETQYF
V gene: TRBV21-1; D gene: NA; clone size: NA; J gene: TRBJ1-5; CDR3 DNA: TGTGCCAGCAGCACCTATCCCGGGGACAATCAGCCCCAGCATTTT; CDR3 protein: CASSTYPGDNQPQHF
V gene: TRBV6-1; D gene: NA; clone size: NA; J gene: TRBJ1-5; CDR3 DNA: TGTGCCAGCAGTGAAGCATGGGGGGGTGATCAGCCCCAGCATTTT; CDR3 protein: CASSEAWGGDQPQHF
V gene: TRBV4-1; D gene: TRBD1; clone size: few; J gene: TRBJ1-5; CDR3 DNA: TGCGCCAGCAGCCTAATAGGGACAGGGATCAATCAGCCCCAGCATTTT; CDR3 protein: CASSLIGTGINQPQHF
V gene: TRBV28; D gene: TRBD2; clone size: NA; J gene: TRBJ2-3; CDR3 DNA: TGTGCCAGCAGTTCTCCATCTAGCGGGAGGGCAACAGATACGCAGTATTTT; CDR3 protein: CASSSPSSGRATDTQYF
V gene: TRBV9; D gene: TRBD2; clone size: NA; J gene: TRBJ2-1; CDR3 DNA: TGTGCCAGCAGCGTAGGAGCGGGAGCCCCTCCCTACAATGAGCAGTTCTTC; CDR3 protein: CASSVGAGAPPYNEQFF
V gene: TRBV30; D gene: TRBD1; clone size: NA; J gene: TRBJ1-2; CDR3 DNA: TGTGCCTGGAGTGACGGACAGGGGGACTATGGCTACACCTTC; CDR3 protein: CAWSDGQGDYGYTF
V gene: TRBV11-2; D gene: TRBD1; clone size: NA; J gene: TRBJ2-7; CDR3 DNA: TGTGCCAGCAGCGAGGGACAGGGGGAGGGCTACGAGCAGTACTTC; CDR3 protein: CASSEGQGEGYEQYF
V gene: TRBV5-8; D gene: NA; clone size: NA; J gene: TRBJ2-1; CDR3 DNA: TGTGCCAGCAGCGCGTCGGTTCCGAATGAGCAGTTCTTC; CDR3 protein: CASSASVPNEQFF
V gene: TRBV30; D gene: NA; clone size: NA; J gene: TRBJ2-1; CDR3 DNA: TGTGCCTGGAGTGTAAGGGGCAATGAGCAGTTCTTC; CDR3 protein: CAWSVRGNEQFF
V gene: TRBV11-2; D gene: NA; clone size: NA; J gene: TRBJ1-2; CDR3 DNA: TGTGCCAGCAGCATCCTAGCCCAGGGGTTGAGTGGCTACACCTTC; CDR3 protein: CASSILAQGLSGYTF
V gene: TRBV5-1; D gene: NA; clone size: NA; J gene: TRBJ1-5; CDR3 DNA: TGCGCCAGCTCCTTGGTGGGAGACGGAGGTCAGCCCCAGCATTTT; CDR3 protein: CASSLVGDGGQPQHF